This T cell receptor beta chain was captured in a study of T cell changes during pregnancy in multiple sclerosis. TCRdb's copy holds only in-frame clones and misses some; the assay was immunoSEQ multiplex PCR. The repertoire holds some 39,000 clones, with around 94% as singletons. Material: PBMCs (not recorded whether the cells were cultured). This receptor was identified in a female donor with multiple sclerosis, enrolled in a pregnancy study.

The CDR3 DNA is TGCAGTGCTAGCAACAGGGCGGTGCAGTACTTC. It codes for CSASNRAVQYF. This chain links TRBV20-1 with TRBJ2-7; possible D gene TRBD1, 6 bases. Between the trimmed V and J ends, which lost 3 bases and 9 bases, there was a span of 12 bases. The CDR3 is made up of 11 amino acids. Germline CDR1 DFQATT, CDR2 SNEGSKA (reference sequence).